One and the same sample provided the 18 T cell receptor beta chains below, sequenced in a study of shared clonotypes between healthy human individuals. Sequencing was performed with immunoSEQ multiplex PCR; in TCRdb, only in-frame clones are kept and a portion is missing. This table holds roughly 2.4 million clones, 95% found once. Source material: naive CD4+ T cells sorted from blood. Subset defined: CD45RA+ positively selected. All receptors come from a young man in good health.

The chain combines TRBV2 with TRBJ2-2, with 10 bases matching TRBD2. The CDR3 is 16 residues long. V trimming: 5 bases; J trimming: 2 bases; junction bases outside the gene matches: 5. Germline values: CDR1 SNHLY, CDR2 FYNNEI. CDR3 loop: CASSLIAGGNTGELFF. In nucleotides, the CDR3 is TGTGCCAGCAGTCTTATAGCGGGGGGTAACACCGGGGAGCTGTTTTTT.

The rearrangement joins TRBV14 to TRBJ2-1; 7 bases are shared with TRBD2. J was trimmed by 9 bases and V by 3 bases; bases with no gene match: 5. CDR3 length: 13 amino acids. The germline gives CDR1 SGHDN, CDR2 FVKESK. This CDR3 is CASSHWGEGEQFF. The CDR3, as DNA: TGTGCCAGCAGCCACTGGGGGGAGGGTGAGCAGTTCTTC.

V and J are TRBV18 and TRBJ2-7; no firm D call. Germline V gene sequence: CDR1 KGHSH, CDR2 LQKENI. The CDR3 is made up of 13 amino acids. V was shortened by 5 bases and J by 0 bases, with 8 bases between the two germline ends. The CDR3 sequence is CASSSLSSYEQYF. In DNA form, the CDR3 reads TGTGCCAGCTCATCCCTGAGCTCCTACGAGCAGTACTTC.

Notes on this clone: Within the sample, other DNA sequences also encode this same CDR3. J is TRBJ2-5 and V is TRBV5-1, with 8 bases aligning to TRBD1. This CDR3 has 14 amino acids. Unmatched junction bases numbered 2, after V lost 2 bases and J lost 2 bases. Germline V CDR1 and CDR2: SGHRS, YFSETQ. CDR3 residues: CASSFWTGQETQYF. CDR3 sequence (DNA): TGCGCCAGCAGCTTCTGGACAGGGCAAGAGACCCAGTACTTC.

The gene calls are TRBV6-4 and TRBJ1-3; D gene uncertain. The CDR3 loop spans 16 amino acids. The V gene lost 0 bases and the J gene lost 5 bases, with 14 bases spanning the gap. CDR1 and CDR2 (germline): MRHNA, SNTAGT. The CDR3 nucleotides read TGTGCCAGCAGTGACTCGAAACTGCTTAGGAGAAACACCATATATTTT. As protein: CASSDSKLLRRNTIYF.

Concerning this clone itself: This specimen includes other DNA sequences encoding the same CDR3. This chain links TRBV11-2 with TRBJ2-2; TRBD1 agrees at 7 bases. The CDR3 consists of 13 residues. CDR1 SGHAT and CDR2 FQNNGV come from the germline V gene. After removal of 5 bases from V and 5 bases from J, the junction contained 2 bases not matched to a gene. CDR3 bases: TGTGCCAGCAGCCCCAGGGGGACCGGGGAGCTGTTTTTT. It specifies CASSPRGTGELFF.

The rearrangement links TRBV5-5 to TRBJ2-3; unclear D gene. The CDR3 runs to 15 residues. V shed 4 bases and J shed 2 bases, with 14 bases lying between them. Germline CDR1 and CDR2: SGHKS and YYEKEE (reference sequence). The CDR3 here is CASSTEGFLTDTQYF. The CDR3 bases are TGTGCCAGCAGCACGGAAGGGTTTCTCACAGATACGCAGTATTTT.

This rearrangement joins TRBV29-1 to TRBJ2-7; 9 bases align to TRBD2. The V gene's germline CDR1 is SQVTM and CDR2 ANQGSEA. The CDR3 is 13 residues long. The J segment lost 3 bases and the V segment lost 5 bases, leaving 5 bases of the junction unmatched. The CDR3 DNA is TGCAGCGTTCGCGGGAGGGCCTTCTACGAGCAGTACTTC. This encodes CSVRGRAFYEQYF.

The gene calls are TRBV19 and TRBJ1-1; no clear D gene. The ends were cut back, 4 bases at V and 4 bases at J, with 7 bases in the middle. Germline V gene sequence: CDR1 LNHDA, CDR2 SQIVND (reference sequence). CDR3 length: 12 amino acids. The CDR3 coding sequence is TGTGCCAGTAGTACGGGGTCCACTGAAGCTTTCTTT. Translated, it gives CASSTGSTEAFF.

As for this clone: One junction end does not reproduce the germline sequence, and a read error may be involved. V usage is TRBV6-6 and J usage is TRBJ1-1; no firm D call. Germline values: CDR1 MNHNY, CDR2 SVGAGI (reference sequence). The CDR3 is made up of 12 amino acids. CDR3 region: CASSYSMAEAFF. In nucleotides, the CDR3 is TGTGCCAGCAGTTATTCGATGGCTGAAGCCTTCTTT.

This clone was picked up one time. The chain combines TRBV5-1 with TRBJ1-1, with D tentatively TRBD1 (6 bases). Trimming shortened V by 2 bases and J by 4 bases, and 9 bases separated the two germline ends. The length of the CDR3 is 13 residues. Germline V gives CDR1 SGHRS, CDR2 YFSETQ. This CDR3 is CASSLSGATEAFF. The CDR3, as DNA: TGCGCCAGCAGCTTATCAGGGGCCACTGAAGCTTTCTTT.

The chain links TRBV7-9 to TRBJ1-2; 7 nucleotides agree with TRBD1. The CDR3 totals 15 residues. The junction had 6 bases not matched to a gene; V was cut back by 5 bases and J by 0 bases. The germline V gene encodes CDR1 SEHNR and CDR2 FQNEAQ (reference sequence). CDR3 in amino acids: CASSLWTGSNYGYTF. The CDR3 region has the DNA TGTGCCAGCAGCCTATGGACAGGATCTAACTATGGCTACACCTTC. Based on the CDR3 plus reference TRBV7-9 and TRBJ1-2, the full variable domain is DTGVSQNPRHKITKRGQNVTFRCDPISEHNRLYWYRQTLGQGPEFLTYFQNEAQLEKSRLLSDRFSAERPKGSFSTLEIQRTEQGDSAMYLCASSLWTGSNYGYTFGSGTRLTVV.

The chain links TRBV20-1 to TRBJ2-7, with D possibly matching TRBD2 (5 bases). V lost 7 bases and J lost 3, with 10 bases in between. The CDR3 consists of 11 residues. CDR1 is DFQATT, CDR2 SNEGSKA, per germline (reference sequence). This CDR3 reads CSVPRGYEQYF. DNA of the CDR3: TGCAGTGTTCCCCGGGGCTACGAGCAGTACTTC.

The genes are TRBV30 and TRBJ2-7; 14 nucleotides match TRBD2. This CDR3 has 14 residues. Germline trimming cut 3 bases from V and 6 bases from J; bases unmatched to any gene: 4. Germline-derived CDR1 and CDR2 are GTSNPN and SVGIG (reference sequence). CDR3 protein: CAWRVGLAGAEQYF. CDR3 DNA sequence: TGTGCCTGGAGGGTGGGACTAGCGGGAGCCGAGCAGTACTTC.

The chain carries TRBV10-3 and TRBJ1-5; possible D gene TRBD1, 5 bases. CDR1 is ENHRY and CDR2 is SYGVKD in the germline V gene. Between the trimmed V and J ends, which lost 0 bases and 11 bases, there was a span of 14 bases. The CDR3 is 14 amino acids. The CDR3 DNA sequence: TGTGCCATCAGTGAGTCCCCCGGGGCGCAGGCCCAGCATTTT. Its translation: CAISESPGAQAQHF.

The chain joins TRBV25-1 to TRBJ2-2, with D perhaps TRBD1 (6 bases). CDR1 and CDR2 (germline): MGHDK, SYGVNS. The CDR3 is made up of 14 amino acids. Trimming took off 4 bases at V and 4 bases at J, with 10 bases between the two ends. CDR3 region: CASSATGITGELFF. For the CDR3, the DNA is TGTGCCAGCAGTGCGACAGGAATCACCGGGGAGCTGTTTTTT.

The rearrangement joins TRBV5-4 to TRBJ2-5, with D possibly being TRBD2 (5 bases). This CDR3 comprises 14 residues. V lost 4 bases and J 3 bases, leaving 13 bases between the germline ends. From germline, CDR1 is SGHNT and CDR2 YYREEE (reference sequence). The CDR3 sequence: CASSPTAGEETQYF. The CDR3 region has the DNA TGTGCCAGCAGCCCGACGGCGGGTGAAGAGACCCAGTACTTC.

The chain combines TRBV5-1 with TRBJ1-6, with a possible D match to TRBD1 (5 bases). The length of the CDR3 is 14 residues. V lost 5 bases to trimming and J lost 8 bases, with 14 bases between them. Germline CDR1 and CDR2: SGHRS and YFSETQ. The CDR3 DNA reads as TGCGCCAGCAGAGAGGGACGGGTGGATTCACCCCTCCACTTT. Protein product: CASREGRVDSPLHF.